This TCR beta chain appears in the sequencing data of a study of blood T cell repertoires in COVID-19. Study in general: Samples of COVID-19 (acute and convalescent) were obtained from the United States, Italy and Spain. PBMCs, B-cell-depleted T cells, or T cells were the source of the cDNA or gDNA that made up the material.

Sequencing was performed with immunoSEQ multiplex PCR; in TCRdb, only in-frame clones are kept and a portion is missing. Of about 69,000 clones in the sample, approximately 80% are singletons; the top ten hold 13%. CDR3 size: 14 residues. V lost 0 bases and J lost 4, with 13 bases in between. The V gene's germline CDR1 is GTSNPN and CDR2 SVGIG (reference sequence). The specimen sequenced was peripheral blood. The V gene is TRBV30, the J gene TRBJ2-7; D gene uncertain. The source of this sequence is a man in his fifties or sixties with COVID-19, enrolled during active disease. CDR3 DNA: TGTGCCTGGAGTGTAACTCCTACCGGGTACGAGCAGTACTTC. Encoded protein: CAWSVTPTGYEQYF.